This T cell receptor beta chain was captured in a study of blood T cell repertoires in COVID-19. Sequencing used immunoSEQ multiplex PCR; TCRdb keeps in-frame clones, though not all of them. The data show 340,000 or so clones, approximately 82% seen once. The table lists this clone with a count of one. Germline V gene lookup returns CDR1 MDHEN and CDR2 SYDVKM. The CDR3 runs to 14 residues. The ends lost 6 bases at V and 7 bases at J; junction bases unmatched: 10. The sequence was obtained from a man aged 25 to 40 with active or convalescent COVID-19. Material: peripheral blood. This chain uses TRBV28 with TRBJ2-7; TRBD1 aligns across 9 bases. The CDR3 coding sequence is TGTGCCAGCAGAACCGGGACAGGGATGGGGGAGCAGTACTTC. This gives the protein CASRTGTGMGEQYF.